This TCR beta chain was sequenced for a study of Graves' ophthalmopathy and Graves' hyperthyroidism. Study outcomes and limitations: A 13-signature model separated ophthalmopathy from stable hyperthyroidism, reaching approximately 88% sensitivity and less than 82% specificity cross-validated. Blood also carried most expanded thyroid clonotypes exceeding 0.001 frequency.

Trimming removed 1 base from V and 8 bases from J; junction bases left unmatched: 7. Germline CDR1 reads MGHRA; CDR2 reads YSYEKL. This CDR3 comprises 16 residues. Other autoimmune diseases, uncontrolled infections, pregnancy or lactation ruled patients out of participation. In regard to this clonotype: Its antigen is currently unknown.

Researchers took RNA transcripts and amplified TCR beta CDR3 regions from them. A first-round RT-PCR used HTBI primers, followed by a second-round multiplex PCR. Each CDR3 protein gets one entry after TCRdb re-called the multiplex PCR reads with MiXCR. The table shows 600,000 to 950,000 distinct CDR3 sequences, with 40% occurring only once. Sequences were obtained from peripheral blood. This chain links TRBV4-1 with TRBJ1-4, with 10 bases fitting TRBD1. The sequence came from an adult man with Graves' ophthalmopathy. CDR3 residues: CASSQVSDRGYEKLFF. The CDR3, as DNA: TGCGCCAGCAGCCAAGTGTCGGACAGGGGGTACGAAAAACTGTTTTTT.